The 21 T cell receptor beta chains in this list originate from one sample, sequenced in a study of CD8 T cells in ankylosing spondylitis. Using its own MiXCR run on the 5' RACE reads, TCRdb lists one record per CDR3 protein. Here the sample spans about 160,000 distinct CDR3 sequences, around 42% being singletons. Sample: synovial fluid, either unsorted or a sorted T cell fraction (not recorded which). The receptors shown here come from a male donor with ankylosing spondylitis.

The V gene is TRBV12-3 or TRBV12-4, the J gene TRBJ2-4; TRBD1 matches 8 bases. V shed 0 bases, J shed 0 bases, and the junction held 10 bases outside the gene matches. There are 19 residues in the CDR3. The CDR3 region has the DNA TGTGCCAGCAGTTTAGCTCCCCCGGACAGGGTTCTAGCCAAAAACATTCAGTACTTC. Translated, it gives CASSLAPPDRVLAKNIQYF.

The chain links TRBV12-3 or TRBV12-4 to TRBJ1-3; D not certain. The V end lost 6 bases, the J end lost 8 bases, and 23 bases lay between the germline ends. The CDR3 length is 16 residues. CDR3 nucleotide sequence: TGTGCCAGCAGAACCGACGGGGAAGTCGGTGTGCACACCATATATTTT. It yields the protein CASRTDGEVGVHTIYF.

The rearrangement uses TRBV28 and TRBJ2-5; 10 nucleotides line up with TRBD1. Trimming took 10 bases from V and 5 from J; bases not matched to a gene: 7. The CDR3 totals 13 residues. Per the germline V gene, CDR1 is MDHEN and CDR2 is SYDVKM. CDR3 sequence reads: CAIRQGARETQYF. The CDR3 DNA is TGTGCCATCAGACAGGGGGCGCGGGAGACCCAGTACTTC.

This chain joins TRBV27 and TRBJ1-5, with D uncertain. V shed 4 bases and J shed 2 bases, with 9 bases lying between them. Germline assignment: CDR1 MNHEY and CDR2 SMNVEV (reference sequence). This CDR3 has 14 amino acids. The CDR3 sequence is CASSSGRGNQPQHF. The CDR3 DNA reads as TGTGCCAGCAGTTCCGGTCGGGGCAATCAGCCCCAGCATTTT.

This clonotype is judged medium-sized. This chain links TRBV5-1 with TRBJ1-1; TRBD1 matches at 7 bases. CDR3 length: 17 residues. Trimming removed 1 base from V and 0 bases from J; junction bases left unmatched: 9. The V gene's germline CDR1 is SGHRS and CDR2 YFSETQ. The CDR3 protein is CASSLFPQGQMNTEAFF. The CDR3 DNA reads TGCGCCAGCAGCTTGTTCCCACAGGGGCAAATGAACACTGAAGCTTTCTTT.

This chain joins TRBV7-9 and TRBJ1-4, with D perhaps matching TRBD1 (5 bases). V was clipped by 5 bases and J by 8 bases, with 21 bases between them. The germline CDR1 and CDR2 sequences are SEHNR and FQNEAQ (reference sequence). This CDR3 has 16 residues. The DNA for the CDR3 is TGTGCCAGCAGCCCCGGGACTCCCGGACGTCGGGAAAAACTGTTTTTT. It translates to CASSPGTPGRREKLFF.

This chain connects TRBV13 to TRBJ2-7; 9 bases are a match to TRBD2. The CDR3 is 15 residues long. Germline V CDR1 and CDR2: PRHDT, FYEKMQ (reference sequence). J gave up 4 bases and V 2 bases, and 6 bases lay outside the gene matches. The CDR3 loop reads CASSLLPSGEYEQYF. The CDR3 DNA reads as TGTGCCAGCAGCTTACTCCCTAGCGGGGAATACGAGCAGTACTTC. Together with reference TRBV13 and TRBJ2-7, the CDR3 gives the full variable domain: AAGVIQSPRHLIKEKRETATLKCYPIPRHDTVYWYQQGPGQDPQFLISFYEKMQSDKGSIPDRFSAQQFSDYHSELNMSSLELGDSALYFCASSLLPSGEYEQYFGPGTRLTVT.

This clonotype was recorded a few times. The rearrangement joins TRBV7-9 to TRBJ2-1, with 7 nucleotides matching TRBD2. CDR1 is SEHNR, CDR2 FQNEAQ, per germline (reference sequence). The ends lost 0 bases at V and 4 bases at J; junction bases unmatched: 3. This CDR3 is 15 amino acids long. CDR3 nucleotides: TGTGCCAGCAGCTTAGCGGGGGGGAATTACAATGAGCAGTTCTTC. It encodes CASSLAGGNYNEQFF.

This clonotype was detected many times. V gene TRBV20-1 combines with J gene TRBJ1-1, with D possibly TRBD1 on 6 matching bases. Trimming shortened V by 5 bases and J by 5 bases, and 18 bases separated the two germline ends. CDR3 length: 14 residues. Germline V lookup: CDR1 DFQATT, CDR2 SNEGSKA (reference sequence). CDR3 nucleotides: TGCAGTGCTCCCCTACCGGGGGCTGATACTGAAGCTTTCTTT. Residues: CSAPLPGADTEAFF.

The V gene is TRBV20-1, the J gene TRBJ1-6; no definite D call. The length of the CDR3 is 16 residues. Germline CDR1 and CDR2: DFQATT and SNEGSKA (reference sequence). Trimming shortened V by 0 bases and J by 0 bases, and 9 bases separated the two germline ends. This CDR3 is CSAREAESSYNSPLHF. The CDR3 bases are TGCAGTGCTAGAGAGGCAGAGAGCTCCTATAATTCACCCCTCCACTTT.

This clonotype has more than one count but fewer than ten. The J gene is TRBJ1-2, the V gene TRBV29-1; D is unresolved. The germline CDR1 and CDR2 sequences are SQVTM and ANQGSEA. The CDR3 is made up of 13 amino acids. V lost 7 bases and J lost 0, with 12 bases in between. DNA of the CDR3: TGCAGCGCAGGCGGGTCGGCTAACTATGGCTACACCTTC. This encodes CSAGGSANYGYTF.

The gene calls are TRBV7-3 and TRBJ1-2, with D perhaps matching TRBD1 (5 bases). This CDR3 region has 15 residues. Trimming pared 2 bases from V and 6 bases from J, leaving 16 bases between. The germline gives CDR1 SGHTA, CDR2 FQGTGA. CDR3 loop: CASSLFGGEVDGYTF. The DNA of the CDR3 is TGTGCCAGCAGCTTATTCGGGGGGGAGGTGGATGGCTACACCTTC.

The CDR3 here is CASSSGLKFF. CDR3 nucleotide sequence: TGTGCCAGCAGCTCCGGGCTCAAGTTCTTC. This chain uses TRBV7-9 with TRBJ2-1; D not resolved. The CDR3 consists of 10 residues. V dropped 4 bases and J dropped 14 bases, with 9 bases sitting between them. The V gene's germline CDR1 is SEHNR and CDR2 FQNEAQ (reference sequence).

This clonotype was counted ten times or more. The CDR3 DNA sequence: TGTGCCAGTAGTAAACTAGCGGGGGTTAACACCGGGGAGCTGTTTTTT. The encoded protein is CASSKLAGVNTGELFF. The chain joins TRBV19 to TRBJ2-2; TRBD2 aligns across 11 bases. CDR3 length: 16 residues. Germline lookup yields CDR1 LNHDA and CDR2 SQIVND (reference sequence). The ends lost 4 bases at V and 2 bases at J; junction bases unmatched: 3.

The chain has TRBV3-1 and TRBJ2-2; D is perhaps TRBD2 (6 bases). The CDR3 has 16 amino acids. The V and J ends lost 0 bases and 7 bases respectively, with 15 bases between them. CDR1 and CDR2 from the germline V gene are LGHDT and YNNKEL (reference sequence). CDR3 loop: CASSQELALAFGELFF. DNA of the CDR3: TGTGCCAGCAGCCAAGAATTGGCACTAGCATTCGGGGAGCTGTTTTTT.

This clonotype was counted a few times. J is TRBJ2-5 and V is TRBV7-9; possibly TRBD2 for D (6 bases). The CDR3 is 17 residues long. Trimming removed 0 bases from V and 6 bases from J, with 20 bases in between. Germline-derived CDR1 and CDR2 are SEHNR and FQNEAQ (reference sequence). The CDR3 region is CASSLASRRDTSKTQYF. CDR3 coding DNA: TGTGCCAGCAGCTTAGCTTCCAGGCGGGATACCAGTAAGACCCAGTACTTC.

This clonotype has a handful of counts. The J gene is TRBJ2-1, the V gene TRBV4-3; D gene unclear. This CDR3 is built from 15 residues. V lost 0 bases and J 5 bases, leaving 11 bases between the germline ends. Germline CDR1 LGHNA, CDR2 YSLEER. For the CDR3, the DNA is TGCGCCAGCAGCCAAGAGATTAGTGGGGACAATGAGCAGTTCTTC. It codes for CASSQEISGDNEQFF.

J is TRBJ2-1 and V is TRBV5-6; no clear D. This CDR3 spans 14 amino acids. Germline loops: CDR1 SGHDT, CDR2 YYEEEE. The germline V and J ends were trimmed by 4 bases and 5 bases, with 13 bases remaining between them. The CDR3 nucleotides are TGTGCCAGCAGCCTAGGGTGGGCCGACAATGAGCAGTTCTTC. This encodes CASSLGWADNEQFF. The full variable domain, in which reference TRBV5-6 and TRBJ2-1 provide the parts outside the CDR3, is DAGVTQSPTHLIKTRGQQVTLRCSPKSGHDTVSWYQQALGQGPQFIFQYYEEEERQRGNFPDRFSGHQFPNYSSELNVNALLLGDSALYLCASSLGWADNEQFFGPGTRLTVL.

This clonotype has ten or more counts. V gene TRBV28 combines with J gene TRBJ2-3; D ambiguous. CDR1 MDHEN and CDR2 SYDVKM come from the germline V gene. V dropped 5 bases and J dropped 0 bases, with 3 bases sitting between them. The CDR3 contains 12 residues. CDR3 loop: CASSTSTDTQYF. As DNA, the CDR3 is TGTGCCAGCAGTACGAGCACAGATACGCAGTATTTT.

This clonotype showed up just once. The chain carries TRBV6-1 and TRBJ2-7; TRBD1 matches 8 bases. The CDR3 is made up of 14 amino acids. V trimming: 0 bases; J trimming: 3 bases; junction bases outside the gene matches: 1. CDR1 and CDR2 (germline): MNHNS, SASEGT. CDR3 in amino acids: CASSEAGTGYEQYF. CDR3 bases: TGTGCCAGCAGTGAAGCCGGGACAGGCTACGAGCAGTACTTC.

This clonotype was seen at least ten times. The rearrangement joins TRBV3-2 to TRBJ2-4. TRBV3-2 is flagged as a pseudogene. The CDR3 runs to 13 residues. CDR3 amino acids: CASGSTAKNIQYF. In nucleotides, the CDR3 is TGTGCCAGCGGCAGTACCGCCAAAAACATTCAGTACTTC.